The 22 T cell receptor beta chains below all came from one sample that was sequenced in a study of cytomegalovirus exposure and HLA in healthy donors. The PCR used 60 Vbeta and 13 Jbeta primers. Only in-frame clones appear in the TCRdb table, and some are missing; sequencing was by immunoSEQ multiplex PCR. Of roughly 100,000 clones in the sample, 60% to 85% were seen once. The specimen sequenced was PBMCs. These TCRs come from a man between 25 and 39 years old in good health and CMV-seropositive.

This sequence joins TRBV7-9 and TRBJ2-7, with 7 bases identical to TRBD1. This CDR3 comprises 12 residues. Unmatched junction bases numbered 0, after V lost 5 bases and J lost 2 bases. Germline CDR1 and CDR2: SEHNR and FQNEAQ (reference sequence). The CDR3 nucleotides are TGTGCCAGCAGCCAGGGGGCCTACGAGCAGTACTTC. Protein: CASSQGAYEQYF. Complete variable domain (other parts from reference TRBV7-9 and TRBJ2-7): DTGVSQNPRHKITKRGQNVTFRCDPISEHNRLYWYRQTLGQGPEFLTYFQNEAQLEKSRLLSDRFSAERPKGSFSTLEIQRTEQGDSAMYLCASSQGAYEQYFGPGTRLTVT.

The genes are TRBV19 and TRBJ1-6, with D possibly being TRBD1 (5 bases). The CDR3 is made up of 14 amino acids. V gave up 3 bases and J gave up 8 bases, with 11 bases separating them. Germline V gives CDR1 LNHDA, CDR2 SQIVND (reference sequence). The CDR3 coding sequence is TGTGCCAGTAGTATCGTCCGGGGGGATTCACCCCTCCACTTT. This codes for CASSIVRGDSPLHF.

The chain employs TRBV5-6 and TRBJ2-7; 14 nucleotides agree with TRBD2. Per germline, CDR1 SGHDT and CDR2 YYEEEE. The trim removed 4 bases at V and 6 bases at J, leaving 6 bases unmatched. The CDR3 contains 15 residues. Here the CDR3 DNA reads TGTGCCAGCAGCAGGGGACTAGCGGGAGCTGGCGAGCAGTACTTC. This translates into CASSRGLAGAGEQYF.

The chain couples TRBV18 to TRBJ1-1; TRBD1 matches at 8 bases. The J segment lost 4 bases and the V segment lost 3 bases, leaving 7 bases of the junction unmatched. This CDR3 is 15 amino acids long. Germline V gene sequence: CDR1 KGHSH, CDR2 LQKENI. The CDR3 sequence is CASSPGQVFGTEAFF. The CDR3 nucleotides read TGTGCCAGCTCACCGGGACAGGTTTTCGGCACTGAAGCTTTCTTT.

This clone was seen repeatedly, ten times or more. V is TRBV4-1 and J is TRBJ1-3; a possible D gene is TRBD1 (6 bases). Looked up from germline, CDR1 is MGHRA and CDR2 is YSYEKL. The V gene lost 0 bases and the J gene lost 6 bases, with 15 bases spanning the gap. The CDR3 loop spans 16 amino acids. CDR3 in DNA: TGCGCCAGCAGCCAAGATCCGGCAGGGGCCCAAAACACCATATATTTT. This sequence encodes CASSQDPAGAQNTIYF.

The gene calls are TRBV4-1 and TRBJ2-2; 8 bases map to TRBD2. J was trimmed by 6 bases and V by 4 bases; bases with no gene match: 4. Germline V gene lookup returns CDR1 MGHRA and CDR2 YSYEKL. There are 14 residues in the CDR3. This chain's CDR3 is CASSLREGAGELFF. The CDR3 DNA is TGCGCCAGCAGCCTCCGGGAGGGGGCCGGGGAGCTGTTTTTT.

V is TRBV14 and J is TRBJ2-1; maybe TRBD2 (6 bases). CDR1 is SGHDN, CDR2 FVKESK, per germline. Trimming removed 2 bases from V and 12 bases from J, with 14 bases in between. There are 13 residues in the CDR3. As DNA, the CDR3 is TGTGCCAGCAGCCAAACATTGAGCGGGTCGCAGTTCTTC. Protein sequence: CASSQTLSGSQFF. Complete variable domain (other parts from reference TRBV14 and TRBJ2-1): EAGVTQFPSHSVIEKGQTVTLRCDPISGHDNLYWYRRVMGKEIKFLLHFVKESKQDESGMPNNRFLAERTGGTYSTLKVQPAELEDSGVYFCASSQTLSGSQFFGPGTRLTVL.

The chain is built from TRBV29-1 and TRBJ2-7, with D possibly being TRBD1 (5 bases). Germline CDR1 reads SQVTM; CDR2 reads ANQGSEA. The germline V and J ends were trimmed by 6 bases and 3 bases, with 12 bases remaining between them. The CDR3 loop spans 12 amino acids. The CDR3 region is CSVVRGNYEQYF. In DNA, the CDR3 is TGCAGCGTGGTAAGGGGTAACTACGAGCAGTACTTC.

This sequence joins TRBV29-1 and TRBJ2-1; 9 bases agree with TRBD2. V shed 7 bases and J 4 bases; nucleotides not matched to a gene: 17. The CDR3 totals 17 residues. Looked up from germline, CDR1 is SQVTM and CDR2 is ANQGSEA. The CDR3 bases are TGCAGCGCCCGCCGGGGGGGCGGGAGGGCCTCGTACAATGAGCAGTTCTTC. It translates to CSARRGGGRASYNEQFF.

The chain combines TRBV2 with TRBJ1-5; D gene unclear. The V gene lost 6 bases and the J gene lost 9 bases, with 15 bases spanning the gap. Germline V gene data show CDR1 as SNHLY and CDR2 as FYNNEI. This CDR3 is 13 amino acids long. The CDR3 loop is CASSTSPVAPQHF. For the CDR3, the DNA is TGTGCCAGCAGCACAAGTCCTGTGGCGCCCCAGCATTTT.

The V gene is TRBV19, the J gene TRBJ2-1, with a weak D call TRBD2 (6 bases). The length of the CDR3 is 12 residues. V lost 3 bases and J lost 7, with 7 bases in between. Germline V gene lookup returns CDR1 LNHDA and CDR2 SQIVND (reference sequence). For the CDR3, the DNA is TGTGCCAGTAGTATGGAGGGGAATGAGCAGTTCTTC. Protein: CASSMEGNEQFF.

The V and J genes are TRBV4-1 and TRBJ2-1; possibly TRBD2 for D (6 bases). This CDR3 is 15 amino acids long. The germline CDR1 and CDR2 sequences are MGHRA and YSYEKL. V dropped 0 bases and J dropped 6 bases, with 12 bases sitting between them. This CDR3 reads CASSQEIGAGNEQFF. The CDR3 DNA is TGCGCCAGCAGCCAAGAAATCGGAGCGGGCAATGAGCAGTTCTTC.

The chain is built from TRBV6-4 and TRBJ2-3; 10 positions agree with TRBD1. V was clipped by 2 bases and J by 4 bases; unmatched bases: 0. CDR3 length: 14 amino acids. Germline CDR1 reads MRHNA; CDR2 reads SNTAGT. The CDR3 loop is CASSDGQGADTQYF. The CDR3 nucleotides read TGTGCCAGCAGTGACGGACAGGGGGCAGATACGCAGTATTTT.

The chain has TRBV28 and TRBJ2-7; 9 bases agree with TRBD2. Germline CDR1 MDHEN, CDR2 SYDVKM. The CDR3 sequence is 14 residues long. With V trimmed by 6 bases and J by 5 bases, 8 bases remained unmatched. The CDR3 DNA reads TGTGCCAGCAGGCCGGCGGGAGGGTCCCACGAGCAGTACTTC. Its translation: CASRPAGGSHEQYF.

The V gene is TRBV4-3, the J gene TRBJ1-2, with 12 bases that match TRBD1. CDR1 and CDR2 (germline): LGHNA, YSLEER. The junction had 7 bases not matched to a gene; V was cut back by 2 bases and J by 0 bases. The CDR3 totals 18 residues. CDR3 in DNA: TGCGCCAGCAGCCAAATGGGGACAGGGGGCCCCACTAACTATGGCTACACCTTC. It yields the protein CASSQMGTGGPTNYGYTF.

DNA for the CDR3: TGTGCCAGCAGCTTCACGGACAGGGGAGATGAAGCTTTCTTT. Translated, it gives CASSFTDRGDEAFF. The V gene is TRBV7-2, the J gene TRBJ1-1; TRBD1 matches 9 bases. The CDR3 is 14 amino acids. The germline gives CDR1 SGHTA, CDR2 FQGNSA. V gave up 3 bases and J gave up 7 bases; unmatched junction bases: 6. The full variable domain, rest sourced from reference TRBV7-2 and TRBJ1-1, is GAGVSQSPSNKVTEKGKDVELRCDPISGHTALYWYRQSLGQGLEFLIYFQGNSAPDKSGLPSDRFSAERTGGSVSTLTIQRTQQEDSAVYLCASSFTDRGDEAFFGQGTRLTVV.

V gene TRBV7-7 combines with J gene TRBJ2-7; D gene ambiguous. The CDR3 is made up of 16 amino acids. Per the germline V gene, CDR1 is SSHAT and CDR2 is FNYEAQ (reference sequence). The CDR3: CASSLGPPPVNYEQYV. The DNA for the CDR3 is TGTGCTAGCAGCTTAGGACCCCCCCCAGTGAACTACGAGCAGTACGTC.

The rearrangement links TRBV19 to TRBJ2-7; 10 nucleotides agree with TRBD1. Germline assignment: CDR1 LNHDA and CDR2 SQIVND (reference sequence). V shed 4 bases and J 0 bases; nucleotides not matched to a gene: 6. This CDR3 spans 16 amino acids. The CDR3 loop reads CASSNSGQGGSYEQYF. The CDR3 region has the DNA TGTGCCAGTAGTAATTCAGGACAGGGGGGCTCCTACGAGCAGTACTTC.

This chain connects TRBV5-1 to TRBJ1-1; TRBD1 might be the D (6 bases). V was cut by 4 bases and J by 1 base, with 11 bases left in between. The CDR3 has 14 residues. Germline V gives CDR1 SGHRS, CDR2 YFSETQ. Written as DNA, the CDR3 is TGCGCCAGCAGCCCTATGGGACAGAACACTGAAGCTTTCTTT. Amino acid sequence: CASSPMGQNTEAFF.

This clone appeared a single time. The V gene is TRBV29-1, the J gene TRBJ1-1; D unresolved. The CDR3 is 12 amino acids. CDR1 and CDR2 (germline): SQVTM, ANQGSEA. V was pared by 1 base and J by 5 bases, with 8 bases between. The CDR3 region has the DNA TGCAGCGTTGAAGGGAGAAGGACTGAAGCTTTCTTT. Translating it yields CSVEGRRTEAFF.

This chain connects TRBV7-3 to TRBJ1-1; the match to TRBD1 covers 10 bases. Trimming cost V 5 bases and J 4 bases; bases outside gene matches: 7. CDR1 is SGHTA, CDR2 FQGTGA, per germline. CDR3 length: 15 residues. The CDR3, as DNA: TGTGCCAGCAGCCCCGGGACAGGGGTAGGCACTGAAGCTTTCTTT. It specifies CASSPGTGVGTEAFF.

The V and J genes are TRBV6-6 and TRBJ1-4; the D is unclear. The CDR3 has 14 residues. Germline V gene sequence: CDR1 MNHNY, CDR2 SVGAGI (reference sequence). V lost 4 bases and J 5 bases, leaving 11 bases between the germline ends. In nucleotides, the CDR3 is TGTGCCAGCAGTTCCCCTCCGGAGAATGAAAAACTGTTTTTT. Protein sequence: CASSSPPENEKLFF.